This TCR beta chain was observed in a study of CD8+CD57+ T cells in acquired aplastic anemia. V lost 8 bases, J lost 10 bases, and 15 bases lay in between. The CDR3 totals 13 residues. Germline V gene sequence: CDR1 LNHDA, CDR2 SQIVND (reference sequence). TCR beta VDJ combinations and CDR3 sequences were profiled from genomic DNA. TCRdb reprocessed the reads with MiXCR, giving one entry per CDR3 protein. The repertoire holds roughly 58,000 distinct CDR3 sequences, with about 50% as singletons. This sequence originates from a human donor in good health, serving as a control. The chain uses TRBV19 and TRBJ1-6; D is undetermined. Sequencing input: sorted CD4+, CD8+, or CD8+CD57+ T cells (not recorded which) from PBMCs. The CDR3 DNA is TGTGCCAGTGGAAACAGTAAGCAGTCACCCCTCCACTTT. Amino acids: CASGNSKQSPLHF.